The T cell receptor beta chain described here comes from a study of blood T cell repertoires in COVID-19. In the original analysis: Amplified reference gene primers provided the basis for estimating nucleated cell counts. Sequencing used immunoSEQ multiplex PCR; TCRdb keeps in-frame clones, though not all of them. The DNA was the basis for D and trimming; V, J and clone size are from that table. Among some 340,000 clones, around 86% were seen once, and the ten largest hold 5% to 5.5%. Participants were aged about 18 to 100 years from 24 US areas. The CDR3 runs to 14 residues. Per the germline V gene, CDR1 is SGHDT and CDR2 is YYEEEE. Losses at the gene ends were 3 bases for V and 7 bases for J; bases not matched to a gene: 7.

The sequenced material came from PBMCs or T cells enriched from blood (not recorded which). The clonotype was recovered from a woman aged 45-60 years who had recovered from COVID-19. This chain links TRBV5-6 with TRBJ2-4; 7 nucleotides line up with TRBD1. Written as DNA, the CDR3 is TGTGCCAGCAGCTACGGGACAGTAGTTAACATTCAGTACTTC. As protein: CASSYGTVVNIQYF.